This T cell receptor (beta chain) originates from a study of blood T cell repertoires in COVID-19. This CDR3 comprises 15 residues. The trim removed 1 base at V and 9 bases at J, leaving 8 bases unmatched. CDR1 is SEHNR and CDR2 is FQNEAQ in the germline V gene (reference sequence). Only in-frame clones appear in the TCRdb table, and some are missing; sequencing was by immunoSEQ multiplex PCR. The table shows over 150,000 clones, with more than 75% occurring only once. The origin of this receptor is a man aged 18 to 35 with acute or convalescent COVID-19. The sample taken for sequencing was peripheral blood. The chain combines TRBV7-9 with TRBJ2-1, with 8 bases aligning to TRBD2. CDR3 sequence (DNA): TGTGCCAGCAGCTTAGAGCAGCGGGGGAGGAGTGAGCAGTTCTTC. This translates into CASSLEQRGRSEQFF.